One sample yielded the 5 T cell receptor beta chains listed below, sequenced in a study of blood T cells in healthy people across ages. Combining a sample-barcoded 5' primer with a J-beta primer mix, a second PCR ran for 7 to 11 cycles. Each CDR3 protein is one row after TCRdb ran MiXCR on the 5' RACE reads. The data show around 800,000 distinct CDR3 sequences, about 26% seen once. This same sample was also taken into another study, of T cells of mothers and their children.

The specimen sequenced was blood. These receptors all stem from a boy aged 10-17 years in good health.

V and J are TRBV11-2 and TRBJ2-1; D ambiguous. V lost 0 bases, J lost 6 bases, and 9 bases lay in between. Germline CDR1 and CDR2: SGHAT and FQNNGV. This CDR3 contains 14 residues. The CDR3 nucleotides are TGTGCCAGCAGCTTAGATATAAGGACCAATGAGCAGTTCTTC. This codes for CASSLDIRTNEQFF.

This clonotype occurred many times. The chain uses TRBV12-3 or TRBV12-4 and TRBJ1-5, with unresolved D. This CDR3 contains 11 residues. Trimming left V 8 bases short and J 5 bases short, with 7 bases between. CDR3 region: CASSGYQPQHF. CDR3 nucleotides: TGTGCCAGCTCGGGGTATCAGCCCCAGCATTTT.

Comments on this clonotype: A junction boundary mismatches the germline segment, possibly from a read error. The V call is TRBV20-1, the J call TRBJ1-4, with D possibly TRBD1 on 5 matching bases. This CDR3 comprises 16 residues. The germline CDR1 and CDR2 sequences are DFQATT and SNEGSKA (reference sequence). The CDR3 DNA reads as TGCAGTGCTTCTCAGGGACCAGCGGAAACTAATAAAAAACTGTTTTTT. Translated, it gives CSASQGPAETNKKLFF.

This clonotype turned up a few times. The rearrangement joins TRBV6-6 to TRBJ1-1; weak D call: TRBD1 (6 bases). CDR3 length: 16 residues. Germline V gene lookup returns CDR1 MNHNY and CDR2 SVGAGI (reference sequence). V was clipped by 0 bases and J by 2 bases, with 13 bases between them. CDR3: CASSYSRDTLNTEAFF. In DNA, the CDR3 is TGTGCCAGCAGTTACTCCCGGGACACATTAAACACTGAAGCTTTCTTT.

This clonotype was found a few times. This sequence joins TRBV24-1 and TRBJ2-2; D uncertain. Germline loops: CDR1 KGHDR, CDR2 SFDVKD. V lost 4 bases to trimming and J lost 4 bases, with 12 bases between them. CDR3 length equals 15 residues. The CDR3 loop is CATSDRNTVTGELFF. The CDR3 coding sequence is TGTGCCACCAGTGACCGAAATACGGTCACCGGGGAGCTGTTTTTT.